The 9 T cell receptor beta chains below come from one sample, sequenced in a study of cytotoxic CD8 clonotypes in ibrutinib-treated CLL. Using immunoSEQ multiplex PCR, the repertoire was profiled, and TCRdb retains in-frame clones only, with some absent. The sample records 150,000 to 200,000 clones, around 84% being singletons. The sequencing here drew on PBMCs, taken after 12 months of ibrutinib treatment. All receptors come from a human donor with chronic lymphocytic leukemia.

The chain links TRBV5-1 to TRBJ2-2, with 8 bases matching TRBD2. Germline V gene sequence: CDR1 SGHRS, CDR2 YFSETQ. Unmatched junction bases numbered 10, after V lost 4 bases and J lost 5 bases. CDR3 size: 16 residues. CDR3 sequence (DNA): TGCGCCAGCAGCCGCGGGGGACTAGAGAGAACCGGGGAGCTGTTTTTT. Encoded protein: CASSRGGLERTGELFF.

Here the CDR3 reads CASSLRENTEAFF. The CDR3, as DNA: TGTGCCAGCAGCCTAAGAGAGAACACTGAAGCTTTCTTT. This chain connects TRBV7-9 to TRBJ1-1; no clear D gene. CDR3 length: 13 residues. The V gene's germline CDR1 is SEHNR and CDR2 FQNEAQ (reference sequence). V lost 5 bases and J 1 base, leaving 8 bases between the germline ends.

The rearrangement links TRBV7-4 to TRBJ2-7; 13 nucleotides align to TRBD2. This CDR3 has 18 residues. Germline V gives CDR1 SGHVT, CDR2 SQSDAQ. The junction had 9 bases not matched to a gene; V was cut back by 4 bases and J by 0 bases. CDR3 DNA: TGTGCCAGCAGCTCCAGACTAGCGGGGGGTGTGAGCTCCTACGAGCAGTACTTC. It is translated as CASSSRLAGGVSSYEQYF.

J is TRBJ1-3 and V is TRBV21-1; the table calls TRBD1, which could not be checked here. TRBV21-1 counts as a pseudogene. This CDR3 contains 14 residues. CDR3 region: CASSTREPGNTIYF. CDR3 sequence (DNA): TGTGCCAGCAGCACCAGGGAACCCGGAAACACCATATATTTT.

V gene TRBV28 combines with J gene TRBJ1-2; D not resolved. Germline V gene lookup returns CDR1 MDHEN and CDR2 SYDVKM. The germline V and J ends were trimmed by 5 bases and 4 bases, with 26 bases remaining between them. The CDR3 loop spans 18 amino acids. The CDR3 sequence is CASSVLTDVLTKGYGYTF. As DNA, the CDR3 is TGTGCCAGCAGTGTTCTCACTGACGTTCTAACTAAAGGCTATGGCTACACCTTC.

The rearrangement uses TRBV7-9 and TRBJ1-2; 9 bases fit TRBD1. The germline V gene has CDR1 SEHNR and CDR2 FQNEAQ (reference sequence). CDR3 length: 16 amino acids. J was trimmed by 8 bases and V by 4 bases; bases with no gene match: 14. This CDR3 reads CASSSSLGQGVEGYTF. The CDR3 DNA follows: TGTGCCAGCAGCTCGAGTCTGGGACAGGGAGTAGAGGGCTACACCTTC.

This clone has just one count. The genes are TRBV9 and TRBJ1-2; the D gene is possibly TRBD1 (6 bases). Trimming shortened V by 2 bases and J by 4 bases, and 18 bases separated the two germline ends. Germline V gives CDR1 SGDLS, CDR2 YYNGEE. This CDR3 comprises 16 residues. CDR3 nucleotide sequence: TGTGCCAGCAGCGTCGATCTGGGGGGCTCTAGCTATGGCTACACCTTC. Protein sequence: CASSVDLGGSSYGYTF. Drawing the rest from reference TRBV9 and TRBJ1-2, the complete variable domain is DSGVTQTPKHLITATGQRVTLRCSPRSGDLSVYWYQQSLDQGLQFLIQYYNGEERAKGNILERFSAQQFPDLHSELNLSSLELGDSALYFCASSVDLGGSSYGYTFGSGTRLTVV.

This clone occurred once. This rearrangement joins TRBV7-9 to TRBJ2-3; D is possibly TRBD1 (6 bases). V lost 2 bases, J lost 1 base, and 13 bases lay in between. The V gene's germline CDR1 is SEHNR and CDR2 FQNEAQ (reference sequence). This CDR3 spans 16 amino acids. The CDR3 sequence is CASSLNRPGGTDTQYF. The CDR3 DNA sequence: TGTGCCAGCAGCTTAAACCGGCCAGGGGGCACAGATACGCAGTATTTT.

V is TRBV5-5 and J is TRBJ2-2; D uncertain. Trimming left V 2 bases short and J 2 bases short, with 13 bases between. Germline CDR1 and CDR2: SGHKS and YYEKEE (reference sequence). This CDR3 has 16 residues. This chain's CDR3 is CASSLTVRFNTGELFF. Here the CDR3 DNA reads TGTGCCAGCAGCTTAACTGTCAGATTTAACACCGGGGAGCTGTTTTTT.